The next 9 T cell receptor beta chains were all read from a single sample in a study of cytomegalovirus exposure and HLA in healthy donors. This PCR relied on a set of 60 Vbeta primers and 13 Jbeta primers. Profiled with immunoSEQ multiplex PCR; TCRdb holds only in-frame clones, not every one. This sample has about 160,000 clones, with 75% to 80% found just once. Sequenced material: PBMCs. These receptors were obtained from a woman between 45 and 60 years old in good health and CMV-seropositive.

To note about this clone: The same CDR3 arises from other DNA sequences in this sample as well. CDR3 in amino acids: CSARRGYEQYF. The CDR3 DNA sequence: TGCAGTGCTAGAAGGGGCTACGAGCAGTACTTC. The V call is TRBV20-1, the J call TRBJ2-7; D is possibly TRBD1 (5 bases). The V gene lost 2 bases and the J gene lost 3 bases, with 5 bases spanning the gap. Germline V gene sequence: CDR1 DFQATT, CDR2 SNEGSKA (reference sequence). CDR3 length: 11 residues.

Here the CDR3 reads CASSSRTGKTSYEQYF. CDR3 DNA sequence: TGTGCCAGCAGTTCCAGGACAGGAAAGACCTCCTACGAGCAGTACTTC. V and J are TRBV7-6 and TRBJ2-7; the match to TRBD1 covers 7 bases. V shed 6 bases and J 0 bases; nucleotides not matched to a gene: 11. Germline values: CDR1 SGHVS, CDR2 FNYEAQ. The CDR3 has 16 residues.

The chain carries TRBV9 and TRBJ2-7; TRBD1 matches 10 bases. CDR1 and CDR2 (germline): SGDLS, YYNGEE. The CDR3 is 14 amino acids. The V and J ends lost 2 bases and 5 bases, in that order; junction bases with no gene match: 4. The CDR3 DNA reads TGTGCCAGCAGCGTGACAGGGGGCGAGAACGAGCAGTACTTC. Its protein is CASSVTGGENEQYF.

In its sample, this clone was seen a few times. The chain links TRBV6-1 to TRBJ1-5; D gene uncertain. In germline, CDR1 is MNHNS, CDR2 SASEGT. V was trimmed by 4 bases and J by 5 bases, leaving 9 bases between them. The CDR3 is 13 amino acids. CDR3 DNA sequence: TGTGCCAGCAGTGGCGAACCCTATCAGCCCCAGCATTTT. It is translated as CASSGEPYQPQHF.

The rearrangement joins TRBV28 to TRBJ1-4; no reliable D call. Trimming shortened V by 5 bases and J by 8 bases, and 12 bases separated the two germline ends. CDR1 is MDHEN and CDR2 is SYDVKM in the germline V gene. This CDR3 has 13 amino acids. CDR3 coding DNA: TGTGCCAGCAGTCCCGGGTCGAGGGAAAAACTGTTTTTT. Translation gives CASSPGSREKLFF. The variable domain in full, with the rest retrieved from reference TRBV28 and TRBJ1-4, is DVKVTQSSRYLVKRTGEKVFLECVQDMDHENMFWYRQDPGLGLRLIYFSYDVKMKEKGDIPEGYSVSREKKERFSLILESASTNQTSMYLCASSPGSREKLFFGSGTQLSVL.

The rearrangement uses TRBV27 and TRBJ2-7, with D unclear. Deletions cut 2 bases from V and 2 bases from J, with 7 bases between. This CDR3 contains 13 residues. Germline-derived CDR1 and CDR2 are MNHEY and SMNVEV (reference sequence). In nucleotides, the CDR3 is TGTGCCAGCAGTTTAGGGCAGACCTACGAGCAGTACTTC. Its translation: CASSLGQTYEQYF.

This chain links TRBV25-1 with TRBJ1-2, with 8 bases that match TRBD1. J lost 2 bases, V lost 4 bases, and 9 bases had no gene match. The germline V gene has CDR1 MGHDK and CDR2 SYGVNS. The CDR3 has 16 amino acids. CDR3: CASSGYLGQGNYGYTF. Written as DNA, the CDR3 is TGTGCCAGCAGTGGATACCTCGGACAGGGAAACTATGGCTACACCTTC.

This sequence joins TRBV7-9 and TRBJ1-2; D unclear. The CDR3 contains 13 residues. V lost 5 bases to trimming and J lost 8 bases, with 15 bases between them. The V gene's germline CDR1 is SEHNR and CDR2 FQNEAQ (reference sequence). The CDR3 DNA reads TGTGCCAGCAGCCAACCCACGGCGGTGGGCTACACCTTC. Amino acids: CASSQPTAVGYTF. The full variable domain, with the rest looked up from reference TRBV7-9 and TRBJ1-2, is DTGVSQNPRHKITKRGQNVTFRCDPISEHNRLYWYRQTLGQGPEFLTYFQNEAQLEKSRLLSDRFSAERPKGSFSTLEIQRTEQGDSAMYLCASSQPTAVGYTFGSGTRLTVV.

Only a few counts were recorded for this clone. The CDR3 region has the DNA TGTGCCAGCAGCCCCCAGAGGGGTTCGGGACTAGTCGCGGGTGAGCAGTTCTTC. Its translation is CASSPQRGSGLVAGEQFF. V usage is TRBV4-2 and J usage is TRBJ2-1, with TRBD2 matching 8 bases. V lost 4 bases and J lost 9; bases outside the gene matches: 20. Looked up from germline, CDR1 is LGHNA and CDR2 is YNFKEQ. CDR3 length: 18 residues.